Reported below is one T cell receptor (beta chain). Its antigen is not identified. The junction and the germline gene differ at one end; a read error may be behind it. The source of the sample is a study of response to subunit inactivated influenza vaccine. Study-level points and caveats: With each seasonal influenza vaccination, the authors suggested, few new T cells are recruited.

This CDR3 spans 13 amino acids. In germline, CDR1 is MDHEN, CDR2 SYDVKM. MiXCR was run by TCRdb on the RT-PCR reads, yielding one entry per CDR3 protein. Of about 170,000 distinct CDR3 sequences listed, about 10% were seen once; the top ten hold approximately 39%. The chain carries TRBV28 and TRBJ2-3; D unresolved. This receptor was identified in a man aged 50 to 69 who received an inactivated influenza vaccine. Sequenced here: CD8+ T cells sorted from PBMCs, sampled roughly 24 months after vaccination. The CDR3 spells CASTIVPTDTHYF. As DNA, the CDR3 is TGTGCCAGCACCATTGTGCCCACAGATACGCATTATTTT.